This T cell receptor (beta chain) was found in a study of CD8 T cells in ankylosing spondylitis. General study findings and limits: Clones tied to disease were said to be significantly enriched in matched ankylosing spondylitis synovial fluid. Clones linked to disease, bearing a CD8+ phenotype, were relatively rare in peripheral blood. A motif of 7 to 9 highly homologous TCR beta variants was seen as apparently characteristic of ankylosing spondylitis blood.

CDR3 size: 16 residues. Germline assignment: CDR1 SGDLS and CDR2 YYNGEE. V was clipped by 0 bases and J by 8 bases; unmatched bases: 7. This clonotype was detected a few times. Its specificity is not known. TCRdb reanalysed the 5' RACE reads using MiXCR and keeps one entry per CDR3 protein. The sample holds under 250,000 distinct CDR3 sequences, more than 25% seen once. This rearrangement joins TRBV9 to TRBJ2-1; 11 bases are a match to TRBD2. Sequencing was done on a sample of blood, either unsorted or a sorted T cell fraction (not recorded which). The source of this sequence is a male donor with ankylosing spondylitis or in good health (not recorded which). DNA of the CDR3: TGTGCCAGCAGCGTAGGCATAGCGGGAGGGCAGGATGAGCAGTTCTTC. It translates to CASSVGIAGGQDEQFF.